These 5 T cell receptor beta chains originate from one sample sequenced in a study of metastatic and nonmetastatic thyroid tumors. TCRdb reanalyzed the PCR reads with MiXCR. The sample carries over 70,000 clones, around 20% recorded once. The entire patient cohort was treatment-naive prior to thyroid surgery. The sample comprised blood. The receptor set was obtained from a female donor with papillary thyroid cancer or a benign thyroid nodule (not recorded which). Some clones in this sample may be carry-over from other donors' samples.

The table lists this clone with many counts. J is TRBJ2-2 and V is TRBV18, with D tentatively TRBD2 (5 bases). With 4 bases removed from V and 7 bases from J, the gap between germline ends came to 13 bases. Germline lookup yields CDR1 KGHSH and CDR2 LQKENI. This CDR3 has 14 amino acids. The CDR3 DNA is TGTGCCAGCTCACTAGCGCACGGTAACGGGGAGCTGTTTTTT. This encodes CASSLAHGNGELFF.

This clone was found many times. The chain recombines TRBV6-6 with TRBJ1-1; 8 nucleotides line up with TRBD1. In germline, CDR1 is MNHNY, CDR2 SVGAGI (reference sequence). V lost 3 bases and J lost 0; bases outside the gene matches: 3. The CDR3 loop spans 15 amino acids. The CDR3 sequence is CASSYTDRVNTEAFF. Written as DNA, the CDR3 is TGTGCCAGCAGTTATACGGACAGGGTGAACACTGAAGCTTTCTTT.

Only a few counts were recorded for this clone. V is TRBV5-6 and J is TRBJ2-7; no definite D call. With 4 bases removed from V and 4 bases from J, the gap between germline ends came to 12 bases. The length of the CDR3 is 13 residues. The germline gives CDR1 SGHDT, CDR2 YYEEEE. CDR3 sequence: CASSPQSAYEQYF. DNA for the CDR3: TGTGCCAGCAGCCCCCAGTCCGCTTACGAGCAGTACTTC.

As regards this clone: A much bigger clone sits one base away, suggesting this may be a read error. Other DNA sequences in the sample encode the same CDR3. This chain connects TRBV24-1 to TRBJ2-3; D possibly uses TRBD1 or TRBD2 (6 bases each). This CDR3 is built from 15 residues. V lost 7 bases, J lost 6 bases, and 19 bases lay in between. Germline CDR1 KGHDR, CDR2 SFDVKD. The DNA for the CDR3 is TGTGCCACCAGCCTCTCAGGGACTGGGGGCGATACGCAGTATTTT. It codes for CATSLSGTGGDTQYF.

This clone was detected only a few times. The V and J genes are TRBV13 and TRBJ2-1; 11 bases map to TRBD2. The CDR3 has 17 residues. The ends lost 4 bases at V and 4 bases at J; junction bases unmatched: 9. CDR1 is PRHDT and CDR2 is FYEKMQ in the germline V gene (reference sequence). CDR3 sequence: CASSSTVRLAGYNEQFF. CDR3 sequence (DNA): TGTGCCAGCAGCTCGACCGTTCGACTAGCGGGGTACAATGAGCAGTTCTTC. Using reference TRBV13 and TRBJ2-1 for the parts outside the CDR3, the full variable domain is AAGVIQSPRHLIKEKRETATLKCYPIPRHDTVYWYQQGPGQDPQFLISFYEKMQSDKGSIPDRFSAQQFSDYHSELNMSSLELGDSALYFCASSSTVRLAGYNEQFFGPGTRLTVL.